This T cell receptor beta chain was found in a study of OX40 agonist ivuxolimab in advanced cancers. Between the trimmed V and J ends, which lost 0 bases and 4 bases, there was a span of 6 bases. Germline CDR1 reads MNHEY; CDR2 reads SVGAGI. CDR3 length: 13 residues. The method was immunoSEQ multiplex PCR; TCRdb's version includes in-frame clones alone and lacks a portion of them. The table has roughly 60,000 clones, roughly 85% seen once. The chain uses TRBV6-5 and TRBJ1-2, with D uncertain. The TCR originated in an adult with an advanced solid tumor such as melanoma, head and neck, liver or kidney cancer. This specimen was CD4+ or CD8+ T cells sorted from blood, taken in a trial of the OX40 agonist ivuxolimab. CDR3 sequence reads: CASSYSRVYGYTF. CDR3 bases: TGTGCCAGCAGTTACTCGAGGGTCTATGGCTACACCTTC.